The clone carrying this T cell receptor beta chain appeared a single time. Its antigen is still unknown. The sample comes from a study of shared clonotypes between healthy human individuals. The CDR3 loop spans 15 amino acids. Looked up from germline, CDR1 is MNHEY and CDR2 is SMNVEV (reference sequence). With 6 bases removed from V and 0 bases from J, the gap between germline ends came to 15 bases. The naive CD8 fraction comprised CD45RO-negative cells positively selected for CCR7 and excluded terminally differentiated effector memory CD45RA+ cells. Original data processing: Junction-only sequences without quality scores were provided by ImmunoSEQ, so filtering was different. The method was immunoSEQ multiplex PCR; TCRdb's version includes in-frame clones alone and lacks a portion of them. V and J calls and clone size follow that table, whereas D and trimming were derived from the DNA. The data contain about 2 million clones, about 95% of them singletons.

Findings and limits, study-wide: A few donors had about 5% of their naive CD4 clonotypes in common. Rarefaction demonstrated incomplete sorted-subset sequencing despite large depth. It was anticipated that sequencing depth would influence how many clonotypes donors shared.

Source material: naive CD8+ T cells sorted from blood. The TCR comes from a man between 18 and 29 years old in good health. The chain links TRBV27 to TRBJ2-7; the D gene is possibly TRBD1 (6 bases). The CDR3 DNA sequence: TGTGCCAGCAGAAGTGGACAGCAGAACTCCTACGAGCAGTACTTC. Translation gives CASRSGQQNSYEQYF.